These 6 T cell receptor beta chains were all obtained from the same sample, sequenced in a study of T-cell reconstitution after alpha-beta-depleted transplantation in children. Using unique molecular identifiers, the investigators prepared the TCRbeta library. TCRdb re-called the PCR reads through MiXCR, storing one row per CDR3 protein. The sample holds around 500,000 distinct CDR3 sequences, around 13% seen once. The sequenced sample was PBMCs from the stem cell graft donor, obtained from the stem cell graft. These TCRs come from a human donor who donated a stem cell graft to a child with combined immunodeficiency.

V is TRBV7-2 and J is TRBJ2-3; 11 bases line up with TRBD2. The CDR3 has 17 residues. Germline V gene data show CDR1 as SGHTA and CDR2 as FQGNSA. V lost 5 bases to trimming and J lost 0 bases; unmatched junction nucleotides: 7. In DNA, the CDR3 is TGTGCCAGCAGCGGGACTAGCGGCCTCGAGAGCACAGATACGCAGTATTTT. Protein: CASSGTSGLESTDTQYF.

In this sample, this clonotype turned up a few times. With a much larger clone just one base away, this may be a read error. In this CDR3 the conserved last residue, phenylalanine or tryptophan, is missing, so a read error is likely. V is TRBV5-1 and J is TRBJ2-7; a weak D match, TRBD1 (5 bases). CDR3 length: 15 residues. V was cut by 2 bases and J by 0 bases, with 12 bases left in between. Germline CDR1 SGHRS, CDR2 YFSETQ. CDR3 region: CASSLNRIRSYEQYY. The CDR3 DNA reads TGCGCCAGCAGCTTAAACAGGATCCGCTCCTACGAGCAGTACTAC.

This clonotype appeared many times. The chain has TRBV7-2 and TRBJ2-5; no clear D gene. Germline V gene lookup returns CDR1 SGHTA and CDR2 FQGNSA. The CDR3 is 15 residues long. Trimming cost V 2 bases and J 5 bases, with 15 bases left between them. The CDR3 is CASSLSRISPETQYF. CDR3 DNA sequence: TGTGCCAGCAGCTTATCCAGAATCTCTCCGGAGACCCAGTACTTC.

V is TRBV6-2 or TRBV6-3 and J is TRBJ1-2, with unresolved D. The length of the CDR3 is 15 residues. From germline, CDR1 is MNHEY and CDR2 SVGEGT. V lost 0 bases, J lost 3 bases, and 11 bases lay in between. CDR3 in DNA: TGTGCCAGCAGTTACTCGGGGTATACCTACTATGGCTACACCTTC. This gives the protein CASSYSGYTYYGYTF.

The chain couples TRBV9 to TRBJ1-4, with 7 bases fitting TRBD1. The V gene end was trimmed by 4 bases and the J gene end by 7 bases; junction bases not matched to a gene: 7. CDR3 length: 14 residues. The V gene's germline CDR1 is SGDLS and CDR2 YYNGEE. The CDR3 DNA reads as TGTGCCAGCAGCATGAGACAGGGCGGTGAAAAACTGTTTTTT. Its protein is CASSMRQGGEKLFF.

In the case of this clonotype: The junction does not match germline at one end; this may be a read error. CDR3 in DNA: TGCTCCAGCAGCTCCTCCGGGACAGGGGTGTCCCATGAGCAGTTCTTC. It is translated as CSSSSSGTGVSHEQFF. The gene calls are TRBV5-1 and TRBJ2-1; 10 positions match TRBD1. Germline CDR1 and CDR2: SGHRS and YFSETQ. This CDR3 contains 16 residues. The full variable domain, rest sourced from reference TRBV5-1 and TRBJ2-1, is KAGVTQTPRYLIKTRGQQVTLSCSPISGHRSVSWYQQTPGQGLQFLFEYFSETQRNKGNFPGRFSGRQFSNSRSEMNVSTLELGDSALYLCSSSSSGTGVSHEQFFGPGTRLTVL.